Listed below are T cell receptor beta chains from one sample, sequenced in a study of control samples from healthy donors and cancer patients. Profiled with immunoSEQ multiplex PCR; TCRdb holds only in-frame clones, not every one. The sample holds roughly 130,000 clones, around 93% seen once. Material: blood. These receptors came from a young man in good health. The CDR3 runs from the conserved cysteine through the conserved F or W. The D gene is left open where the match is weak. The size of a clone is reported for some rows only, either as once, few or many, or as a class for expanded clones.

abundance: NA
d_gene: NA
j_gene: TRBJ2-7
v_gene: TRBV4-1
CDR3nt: TGCGCCAGCAGCCAAGACAGATTAGTGTACGAGCAGTACTTC
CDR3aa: CASSQDRLVYEQYF

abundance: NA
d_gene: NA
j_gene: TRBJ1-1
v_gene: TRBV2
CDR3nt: TGTGCCAGCAAACTGACGCCCTCGGTTTTCTTT
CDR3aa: CASKLTPSVFF

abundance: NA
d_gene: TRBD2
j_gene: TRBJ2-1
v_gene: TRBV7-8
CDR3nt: TGTGCCAGCAGCTCTGGACTAGCGGTTCTCCTCGCTGTCAATGAGCAGTTCTTC
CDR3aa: CASSSGLAVLLAVNEQFF

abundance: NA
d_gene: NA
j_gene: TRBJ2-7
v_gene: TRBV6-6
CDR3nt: TGTGCCAGCAGTTACATGGACAGCCTCGAGCAGTACTTC
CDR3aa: CASSYMDSLEQYF

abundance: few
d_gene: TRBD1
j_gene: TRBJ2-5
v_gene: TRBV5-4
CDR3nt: TGTGCCAGCAGCTTGTCAGGGGGCGCCCTCCAAGAGACCCAGTACTTC
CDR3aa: CASSLSGGALQETQYF

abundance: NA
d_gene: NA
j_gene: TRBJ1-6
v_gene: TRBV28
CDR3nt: TGTGCCAGCAGTCAACGACAGTTATATAATTCACCCCTCCACTTT
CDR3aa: CASSQRQLYNSPLHF

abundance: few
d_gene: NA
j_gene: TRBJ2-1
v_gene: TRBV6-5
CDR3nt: TGTGCCAGCAGTCTGGACTCTTTCTACAATGAGCAGTTCTTC
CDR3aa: CASSLDSFYNEQFF

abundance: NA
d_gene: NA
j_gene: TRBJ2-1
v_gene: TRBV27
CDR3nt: TGTGCCAGCAGACTGGGTGGCGGGGACTACAATGAGCAGTTCTTC
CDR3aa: CASRLGGGDYNEQFF

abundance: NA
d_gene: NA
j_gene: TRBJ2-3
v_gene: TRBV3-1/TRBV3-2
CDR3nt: TGTGCCAGCAGCCAAGATTTTAACGGACCAGGGGATACGCAGTATTTT
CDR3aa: CASSQDFNGPGDTQYF

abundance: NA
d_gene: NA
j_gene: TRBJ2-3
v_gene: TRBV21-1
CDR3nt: TGTGCCAGCAGCAAACCCCGGTCGGGGGCAGATACGCAGTATTTT
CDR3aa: CASSKPRSGADTQYF

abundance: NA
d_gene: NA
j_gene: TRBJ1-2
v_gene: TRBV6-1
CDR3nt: TGTGCCAGCAGTGAAGCGCCCCGCGGCTACACCTTC
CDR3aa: CASSEAPRGYTF

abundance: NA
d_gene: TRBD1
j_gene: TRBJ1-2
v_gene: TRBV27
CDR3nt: TGTGCCAGCAGTTCTTTCGACAGGGGGCCTAACTATGGCTACACCTTC
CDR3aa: CASSSFDRGPNYGYTF

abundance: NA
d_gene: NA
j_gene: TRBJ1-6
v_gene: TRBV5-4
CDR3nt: TGTGCCAGCAGCCTACAGGGCTTATCGAATTCACCCCTCCACTTT
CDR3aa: CASSLQGLSNSPLHF

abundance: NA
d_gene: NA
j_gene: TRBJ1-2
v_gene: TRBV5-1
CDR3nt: TGTGCCAGCAGAGGAGCGAGGGGGGCTTTAACTACTGGCTACACCTTC
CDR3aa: CASRGARGALTTGYTF

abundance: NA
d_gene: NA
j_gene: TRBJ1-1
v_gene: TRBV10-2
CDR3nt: TGCGCCAGCAGCGAGCTCGGGGGAAAGAGTACTGAAGCTTTCTTT
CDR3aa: CASSELGGKSTEAFF

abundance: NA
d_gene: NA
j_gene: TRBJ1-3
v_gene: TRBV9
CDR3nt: TGTGCCAGCAGCTTCCGCGTGGGGGGCTCTGGAAACACCATATATTTT
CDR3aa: CASSFRVGGSGNTIYF

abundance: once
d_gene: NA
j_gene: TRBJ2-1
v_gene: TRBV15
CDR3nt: TGTGCCACCAGCAGTGAAAGCGGCTCCTACAATGAGCAGTTCTTC
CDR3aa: CATSSESGSYNEQFF

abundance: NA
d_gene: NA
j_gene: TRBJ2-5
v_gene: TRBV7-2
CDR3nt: TGTGCCAGCAGCTTAGCCGCCGGTCGGGAGACCCAGTACTTC
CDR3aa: CASSLAAGRETQYF

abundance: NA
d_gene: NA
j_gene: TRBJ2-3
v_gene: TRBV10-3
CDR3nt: TGTGCCGTCGGACTGGCAGCCGATACGCAGTATTTT
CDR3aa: CAVGLAADTQYF

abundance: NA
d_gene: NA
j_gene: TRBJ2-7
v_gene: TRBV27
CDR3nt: TGTGCCAGCAGCAGGGTGACGGGCGAGCAGTACTTC
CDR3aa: CASSRVTGEQYF

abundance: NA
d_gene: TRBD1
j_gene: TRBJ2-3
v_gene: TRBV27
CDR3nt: TGTGCCAGCAGTTTATCGCGGACAGGGGCCGATACGCAGTATTTT
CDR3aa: CASSLSRTGADTQYF

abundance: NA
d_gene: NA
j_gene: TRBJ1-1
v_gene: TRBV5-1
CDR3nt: TGCGCCAGCAGCTTGGCCGGGAACACTGAAGCTTTCTTT
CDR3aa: CASSLAGNTEAFF

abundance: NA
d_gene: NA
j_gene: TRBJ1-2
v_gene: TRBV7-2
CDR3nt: TGTGCCAGCAGCTTAGTGGCGGGAAACTATGGCTACACCTTC
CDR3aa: CASSLVAGNYGYTF

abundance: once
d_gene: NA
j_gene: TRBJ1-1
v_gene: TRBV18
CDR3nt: TGTGCCAGCTCACCGTCGAAAGTACAGACTGGGACTGAAGCTTTCTTT
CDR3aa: CASSPSKVQTGTEAFF

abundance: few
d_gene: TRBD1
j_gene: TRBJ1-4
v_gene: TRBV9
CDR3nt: TGTGCCAGCAGCGTTTCCGACGGGGACAGGGGATTCACTAATGAAAAACTGTTTTTT
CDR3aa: CASSVSDGDRGFTNEKLFF

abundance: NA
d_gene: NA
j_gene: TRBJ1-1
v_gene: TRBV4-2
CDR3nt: TGTGCCAGCGTGGCGGGGGGTATGAACACTGAAGCTTTCTTT
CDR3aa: CASVAGGMNTEAFF

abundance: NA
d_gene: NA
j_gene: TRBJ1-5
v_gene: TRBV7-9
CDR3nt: TGTGCCAGCAGCTTCGGGGGCGATCAGCCCCAGCATTTT
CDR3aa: CASSFGGDQPQHF

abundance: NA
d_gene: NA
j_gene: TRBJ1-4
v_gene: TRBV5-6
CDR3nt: TGTGCCAGCAGCGTGACAGAAAAACTGTTTTTT
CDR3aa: CASSVTEKLFF

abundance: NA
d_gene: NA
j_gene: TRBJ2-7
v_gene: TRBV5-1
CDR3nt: TGCGCCAGCAGCTTGGCCGCCGGTCAAGCCTTCGAGCAGTACTTC
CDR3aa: CASSLAAGQAFEQYF

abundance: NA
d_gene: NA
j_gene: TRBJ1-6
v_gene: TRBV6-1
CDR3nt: TGTGCCAGCAGTGAAGGTTATGTCGCAGGGGATGGCGTTAATTCACCCCTCCACTTT
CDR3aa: CASSEGYVAGDGVNSPLHF

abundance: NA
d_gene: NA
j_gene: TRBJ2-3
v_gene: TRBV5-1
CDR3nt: TGCGCCAGCAGCTTGGAACAGCACACAGATACGCAGTATTTT
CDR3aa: CASSLEQHTDTQYF

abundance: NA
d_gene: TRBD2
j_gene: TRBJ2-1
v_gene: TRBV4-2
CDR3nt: TGTGCCAGCAGCCAAGACCCTAGCGGGGCTTACAATGAGCAGTTCTTC
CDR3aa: CASSQDPSGAYNEQFF

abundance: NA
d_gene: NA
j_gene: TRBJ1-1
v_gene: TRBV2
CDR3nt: TGTGCCACCCCGTCGACACCTTTGAGCACTGAAGCTTTCTTT
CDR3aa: CATPSTPLSTEAFF

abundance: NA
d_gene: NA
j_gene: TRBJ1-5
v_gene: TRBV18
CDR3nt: TGTGCCAGCTCAACCCAGGGAGGGGGGCTCAATCAGCCCCAGCATTTT
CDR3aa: CASSTQGGGLNQPQHF

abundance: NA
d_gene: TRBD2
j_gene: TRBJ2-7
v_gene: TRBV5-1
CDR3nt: TGCGCCAGCAGCTTGTCTCTAGCGGTACGGGACGAGCAGTACTTC
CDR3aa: CASSLSLAVRDEQYF

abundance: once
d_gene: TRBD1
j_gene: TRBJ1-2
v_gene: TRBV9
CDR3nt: TGTGCCAGCAGCGAAGGGACAGGGAATCTCTATGGCTACACCTTC
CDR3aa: CASSEGTGNLYGYTF

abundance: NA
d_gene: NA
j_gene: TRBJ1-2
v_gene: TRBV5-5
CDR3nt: TGTGCCAGCAGCTTAGGCCTAAGGAGGGAGGAGAAGGGCTACACCTTC
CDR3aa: CASSLGLRREEKGYTF

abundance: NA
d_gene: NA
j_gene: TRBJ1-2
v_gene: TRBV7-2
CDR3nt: TGTGCCAGCAGCTTAGTAGTGGGGGCAAACTATGGCTACACCTTC
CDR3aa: CASSLVVGANYGYTF

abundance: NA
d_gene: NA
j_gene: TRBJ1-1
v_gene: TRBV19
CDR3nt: TGTGCCAGTAGGGGGGGGCTGGCGAACACTGAAGCTTTCTTT
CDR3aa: CASRGGLANTEAFF

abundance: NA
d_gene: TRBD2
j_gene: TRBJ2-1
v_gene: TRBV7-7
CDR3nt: TGTGCCAGCAGTAGAAGCGGGGGCCAGTACAATGAGCAGTTCTTC
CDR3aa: CASSRSGGQYNEQFF

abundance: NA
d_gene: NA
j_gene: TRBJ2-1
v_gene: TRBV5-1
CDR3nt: TGCGCCAGCAGCTTGGTAGGGGCCGAGTCCAATGAGCAGTTCTTC
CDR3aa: CASSLVGAESNEQFF

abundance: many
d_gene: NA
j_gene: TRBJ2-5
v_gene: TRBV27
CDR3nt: TGTGCCAGCAGTCGAATTCCCCCCTACGGAGAGACCCAGTACTTC
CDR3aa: CASSRIPPYGETQYF

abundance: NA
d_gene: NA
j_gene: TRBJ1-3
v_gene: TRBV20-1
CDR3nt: TGCAGTGCTAGGGTAGCGAACACCATATATTTT
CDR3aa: CSARVANTIYF